What follows are 10 T cell receptor beta chains derived from one specimen sequenced in a study of T-cell memory formation after mild COVID-19. A single record per CDR3 protein comes from TCRdb applying MiXCR to the 5' RACE reads. The sample records about 320,000 distinct CDR3 sequences, more than 13% being singletons. Sequencing input: PBMCs or a T cell subset sorted from them (not recorded which). Receptor source: a man younger than 35 who had mild COVID-19 (a few samples of this study predate the infection). Cell type and time point are not known.

This clonotype was found many times. The rearrangement joins TRBV11-1 to TRBJ2-3, with 8 positions matching TRBD1. There are 15 residues in the CDR3. The V and J ends lost 2 bases and 6 bases, in that order; junction bases with no gene match: 7. Per germline, CDR1 SGHAT and CDR2 FQDESV (reference sequence). The CDR3 DNA sequence: TGTGCCAGCAGCTTACCCAGGGGGCTTGGGGATACGCAGTATTTT. Protein product: CASSLPRGLGDTQYF. The full variable domain, completed using reference TRBV11-1 and TRBJ2-3, is EAEVAQSPRYKITEKSQAVAFWCDPISGHATLYWYRQILGQGPELLVQFQDESVVDDSQLPKDRFSAERLKGVDSTLKIQPAELGDSAMYLCASSLPRGLGDTQYFGPGTRLTVL.

In this sample, this clonotype turned up a few times. The chain joins TRBV4-2 to TRBJ2-1, with 13 positions matching TRBD2. The V segment lost 3 bases and the J segment 6 bases; nucleotides outside the gene matches: 2. The germline gives CDR1 LGHNA, CDR2 YNFKEQ. The CDR3 has 15 amino acids. CDR3 sequence: CASSQGLAGLNEQFF. DNA of the CDR3: TGTGCCAGCAGCCAGGGACTAGCGGGACTCAATGAGCAGTTCTTC.

This chain uses TRBV12-3 or TRBV12-4 with TRBJ2-1; 9 bases are shared with TRBD1. V dropped 1 base and J dropped 7; count of bases not matched to a gene: 11. The CDR3 length is 17 residues. The chain's CDR3 is CASSLGLGTGTGNEQFF. CDR3 nucleotide sequence: TGTGCCAGCAGTTTAGGGCTAGGGACAGGGACAGGGAATGAGCAGTTCTTC.

V gene TRBV2 combines with J gene TRBJ1-3, with D perhaps TRBD1 (5 bases). Germline CDR1 is SNHLY and CDR2 is FYNNEI. The V end was cut by 7 bases, the J end by 4 bases, with 14 bases between. The CDR3 consists of 14 residues. CDR3 in amino acids: CASTIPGSGNTIYF. CDR3 DNA sequence: TGTGCCAGCACAATCCCAGGGTCAGGAAACACCATATATTTT.

J is TRBJ2-5 and V is TRBV7-2, with 8 bases aligning to TRBD1. This CDR3 has 15 residues. Germline lookup yields CDR1 SGHTA and CDR2 FQGNSA. The V and J ends lost 3 bases and 4 bases, in that order; junction bases with no gene match: 7. CDR3 sequence reads: CASSFGQGNGETQYF. CDR3 nucleotide sequence: TGTGCCAGCAGCTTTGGACAGGGAAATGGAGAGACCCAGTACTTC.

V and J are TRBV2 and TRBJ1-1; unclear D gene. The V gene lost 6 bases and the J gene lost 3 bases, with 11 bases spanning the gap. This CDR3 is built from 13 residues. Per the germline V gene, CDR1 is SNHLY and CDR2 is FYNNEI. As DNA, the CDR3 is TGTGCCAGCAGAGCCGGACGGGACACTGAAGCTTTCTTT. Translation: CASRAGRDTEAFF.

This rearrangement joins TRBV7-3 to TRBJ2-3; 8 nucleotides agree with TRBD1. V trimming: 4 bases; J trimming: 6 bases; junction bases outside the gene matches: 9. Germline CDR1 is SGHTA and CDR2 is FQGTGA. The CDR3 loop spans 15 amino acids. CDR3 nucleotides: TGTGCCAGCAGCTCAGGACAGGGTCTTCCTGATACGCAGTATTTT. As protein: CASSSGQGLPDTQYF. Supplemented by reference TRBV7-3 and TRBJ2-3, the full variable domain reads GAGVSQTPSNKVTEKGKYVELRCDPISGHTALYWYRQSLGQGPEFLIYFQGTGAADDSGLPNDRFFAVRPEGSVSTLKIQRTERGDSAVYLCASSSGQGLPDTQYFGPGTRLTVL.

Only a few counts were recorded for this clonotype. The chain uses TRBV9 and TRBJ2-5; TRBD1 is a possible D gene (6 bases). V was shortened by 3 bases and J by 4 bases, with 19 bases between the two germline ends. CDR3 length: 16 residues. Per the germline V gene, CDR1 is SGDLS and CDR2 is YYNGEE. The DNA of the CDR3 is TGTGCCAGCAGCGGAGGGGCCCAGGGGAGAGGAGAGACCCAGTACTTC. Its translation: CASSGGAQGRGETQYF. Using reference TRBV9 and TRBJ2-5 for the parts outside the CDR3, the full variable domain is DSGVTQTPKHLITATGQRVTLRCSPRSGDLSVYWYQQSLDQGLQFLIQYYNGEERAKGNILERFSAQQFPDLHSELNLSSLELGDSALYFCASSGGAQGRGETQYFGPGTRLLVL.

This chain uses TRBV5-6 with TRBJ2-7, with D perhaps being TRBD1 or TRBD2 (5 bases each). The V end lost 4 bases, the J end lost 4 bases, and 15 bases lay between the germline ends. The CDR3 runs to 14 residues. CDR1 is SGHDT and CDR2 is YYEEEE in the germline V gene. Written as DNA, the CDR3 is TGTGCCAGCAGCCCATGGGGGAGCGCATACGAGCAGTACGTC. Its translation: CASSPWGSAYEQYV.

V and J are TRBV12-3 or TRBV12-4 and TRBJ2-7, with D possibly TRBD2 on 5 matching bases. V shed 5 bases and J shed 6 bases, with 14 bases lying between them. The CDR3 contains 13 residues. DNA of the CDR3: TGTGCCAGCAGTCTCGGGGAAGTCACCGAGCAGTACTTC. It codes for CASSLGEVTEQYF.